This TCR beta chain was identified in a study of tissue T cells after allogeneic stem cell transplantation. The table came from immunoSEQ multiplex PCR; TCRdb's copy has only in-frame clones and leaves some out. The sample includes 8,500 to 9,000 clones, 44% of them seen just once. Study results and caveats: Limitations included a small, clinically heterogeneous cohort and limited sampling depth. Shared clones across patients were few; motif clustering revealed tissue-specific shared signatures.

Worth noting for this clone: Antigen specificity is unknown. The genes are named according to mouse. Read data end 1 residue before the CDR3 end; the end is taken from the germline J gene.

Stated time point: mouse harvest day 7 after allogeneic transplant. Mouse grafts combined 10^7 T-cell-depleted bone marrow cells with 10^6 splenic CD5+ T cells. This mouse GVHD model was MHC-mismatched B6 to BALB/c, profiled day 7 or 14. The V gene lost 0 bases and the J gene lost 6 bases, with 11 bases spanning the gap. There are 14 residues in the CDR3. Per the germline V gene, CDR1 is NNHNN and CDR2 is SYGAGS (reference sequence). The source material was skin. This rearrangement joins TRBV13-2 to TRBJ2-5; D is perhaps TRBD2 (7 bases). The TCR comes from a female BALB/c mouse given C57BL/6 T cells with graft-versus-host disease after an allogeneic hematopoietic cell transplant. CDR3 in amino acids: CASGDGGARDTQYF. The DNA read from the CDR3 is TGTGCCAGCGGTGATGGGGGGGCGCGGGACACCCAGTAC.